This T cell receptor (beta chain) was sequenced during a study of blood T cell repertoires in COVID-19. Under the authors' procedure: Reference gene primer amplification gave estimated nucleated cell counts. The assay was immunoSEQ multiplex PCR, and TCRdb's table has in-frame clones only and misses some. D and trimming come from the DNA, and the V and J calls and clone size come from that table. The table includes more than 400,000 clones, less than 95% detected once. V lost 3 bases and J lost 4, with 7 bases in between. This CDR3 contains 13 residues. Two consecutive negative NP/OP PCR tests, clearance, or resolved symptoms defined Cohort 3 recovery.

This clonotype was sampled from a man aged 18 to 29 who had recovered from COVID-19. Sequences were obtained from PBMCs or T cells enriched from blood (not recorded which). The chain uses TRBV12-3 or TRBV12-4 and TRBJ1-3; perhaps TRBD1 as D (5 bases). This CDR3 reads CASSFPGGNTIYF. CDR3 DNA: TGTGCCAGCAGTTTTCCAGGGGGAAACACCATATATTTT.